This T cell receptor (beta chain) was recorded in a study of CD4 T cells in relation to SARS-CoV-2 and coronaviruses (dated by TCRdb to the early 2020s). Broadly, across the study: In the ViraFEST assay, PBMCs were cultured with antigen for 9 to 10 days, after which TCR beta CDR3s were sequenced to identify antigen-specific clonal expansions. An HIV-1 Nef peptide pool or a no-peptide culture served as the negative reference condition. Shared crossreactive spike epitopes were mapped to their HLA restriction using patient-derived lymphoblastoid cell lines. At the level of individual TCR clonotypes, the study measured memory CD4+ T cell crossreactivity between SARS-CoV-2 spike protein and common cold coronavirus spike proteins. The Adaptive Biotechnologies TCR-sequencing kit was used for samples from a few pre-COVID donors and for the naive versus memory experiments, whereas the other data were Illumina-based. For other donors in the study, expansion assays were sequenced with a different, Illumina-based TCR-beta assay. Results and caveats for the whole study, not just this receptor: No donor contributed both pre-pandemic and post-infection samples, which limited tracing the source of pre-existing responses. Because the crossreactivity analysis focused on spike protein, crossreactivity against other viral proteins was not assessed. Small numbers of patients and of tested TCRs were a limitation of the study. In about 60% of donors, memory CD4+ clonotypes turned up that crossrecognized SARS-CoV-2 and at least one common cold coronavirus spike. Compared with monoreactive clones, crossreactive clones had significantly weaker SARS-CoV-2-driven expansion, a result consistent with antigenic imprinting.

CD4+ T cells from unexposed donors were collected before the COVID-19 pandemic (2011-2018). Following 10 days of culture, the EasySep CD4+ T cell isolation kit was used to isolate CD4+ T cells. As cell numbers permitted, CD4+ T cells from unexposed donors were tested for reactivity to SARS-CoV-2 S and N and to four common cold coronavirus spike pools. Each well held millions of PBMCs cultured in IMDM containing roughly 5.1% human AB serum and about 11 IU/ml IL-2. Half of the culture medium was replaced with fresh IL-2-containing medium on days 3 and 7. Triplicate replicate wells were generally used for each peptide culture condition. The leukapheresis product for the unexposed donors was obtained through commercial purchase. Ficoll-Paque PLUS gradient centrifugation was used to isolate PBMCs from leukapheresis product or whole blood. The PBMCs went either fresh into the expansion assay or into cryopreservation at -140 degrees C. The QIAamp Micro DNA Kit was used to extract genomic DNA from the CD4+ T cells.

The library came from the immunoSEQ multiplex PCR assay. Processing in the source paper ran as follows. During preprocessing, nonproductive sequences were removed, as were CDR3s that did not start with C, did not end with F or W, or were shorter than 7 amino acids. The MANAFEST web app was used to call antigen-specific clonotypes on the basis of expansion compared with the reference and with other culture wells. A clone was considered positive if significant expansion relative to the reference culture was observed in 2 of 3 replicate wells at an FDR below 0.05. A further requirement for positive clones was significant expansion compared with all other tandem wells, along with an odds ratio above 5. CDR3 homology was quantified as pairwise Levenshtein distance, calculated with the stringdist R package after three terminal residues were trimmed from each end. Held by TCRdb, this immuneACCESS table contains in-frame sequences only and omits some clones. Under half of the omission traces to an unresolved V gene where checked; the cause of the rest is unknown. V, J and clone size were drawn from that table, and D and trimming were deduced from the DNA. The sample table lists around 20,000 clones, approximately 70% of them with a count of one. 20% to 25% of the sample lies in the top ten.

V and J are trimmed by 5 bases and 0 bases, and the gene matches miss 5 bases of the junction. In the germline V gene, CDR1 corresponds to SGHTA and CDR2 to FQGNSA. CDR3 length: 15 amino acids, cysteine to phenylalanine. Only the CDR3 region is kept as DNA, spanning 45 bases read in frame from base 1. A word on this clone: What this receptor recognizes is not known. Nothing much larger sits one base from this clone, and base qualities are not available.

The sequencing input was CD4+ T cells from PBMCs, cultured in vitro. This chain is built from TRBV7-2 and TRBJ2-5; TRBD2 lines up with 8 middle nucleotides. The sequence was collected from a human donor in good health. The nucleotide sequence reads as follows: TGTGCCAGCAGCCCCGGGGGGGCTAACCAAGAGACCCAGTACTTC. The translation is CASSPGGANQETQYF.